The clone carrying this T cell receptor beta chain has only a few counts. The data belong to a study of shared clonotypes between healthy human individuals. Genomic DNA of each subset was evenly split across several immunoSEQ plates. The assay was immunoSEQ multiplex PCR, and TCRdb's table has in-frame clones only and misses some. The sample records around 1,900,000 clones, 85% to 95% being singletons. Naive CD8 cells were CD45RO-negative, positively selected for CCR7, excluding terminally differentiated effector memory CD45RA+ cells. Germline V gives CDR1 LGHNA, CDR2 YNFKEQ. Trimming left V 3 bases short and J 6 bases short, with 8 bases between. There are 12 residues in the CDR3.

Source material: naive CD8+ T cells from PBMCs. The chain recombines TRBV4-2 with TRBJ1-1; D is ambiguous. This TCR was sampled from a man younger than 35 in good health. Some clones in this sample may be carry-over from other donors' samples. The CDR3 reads CASSQGSAEAFF. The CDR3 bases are TGTGCCAGCAGCCAGGGATCAGCTGAAGCTTTCTTT.